This entry describes one T cell receptor beta chain. This CDR3 contains 15 residues. Trimming stripped 7 bases from V and 3 bases from J, with 18 bases between. Germline loops: CDR1 MNHEY, CDR2 SVGAGI. The sample belongs to a study of blood T cell repertoires in COVID-19. Background on the study: Sites in the United States, Italy and Spain provided acute and convalescent COVID-19 samples. T cells, B-cell-depleted T cells, or PBMCs supplied cDNA or gDNA.

This table comes from immunoSEQ multiplex PCR, and its TCRdb copy is limited to in-frame clones, with some not included. The table lists some 88,000 clones, about 86% of them singletons, with 7% to 7.5% in the top ten. The receptor was derived from a man aged 55 to 70 with acute or convalescent COVID-19. This chain joins TRBV6-5 and TRBJ1-2, with a tentative D call TRBD1 (6 bases). Input material: peripheral blood. CDR3 protein: CASTNRVEGYYGYTF. Here the CDR3 DNA reads TGTGCCAGCACAAACAGGGTTGAGGGTTACTATGGCTACACCTTC.